The 32 T cell receptor beta chains listed next were all sequenced from one sample in a study of blood T cell repertoires in COVID-19. Some clones are missing from TCRdb's copy, which holds only in-frame ones; the method was immunoSEQ multiplex PCR. The sample contains about 110,000 clones, roughly 81% of which appear only once. The sequencing sample was made of peripheral blood. The receptors here all came from a middle-aged man with acute or convalescent COVID-19.

The rearrangement links TRBV2 to TRBJ2-2; D is possibly TRBD1 (5 bases). Trimming shortened V by 2 bases and J by 5 bases, and 9 bases separated the two germline ends. The CDR3 is made up of 14 amino acids. Germline V CDR1 and CDR2: SNHLY, FYNNEI. Here the CDR3 DNA reads TGTGCCAGCAGTGAAAACAGGATGACCGGGGAGCTGTTTTTT. Its protein product is CASSENRMTGELFF.

The V and J genes are TRBV24-1 and TRBJ1-5; TRBD1 agrees at 8 bases. The CDR3 has 14 amino acids. In germline, CDR1 is KGHDR, CDR2 SFDVKD. V dropped 5 bases and J dropped 4; count of bases not matched to a gene: 3. CDR3 protein: CATSGTGKNQPQHF. The CDR3 bases are TGTGCCACCAGTGGGACAGGGAAGAATCAGCCCCAGCATTTT.

This chain uses TRBV5-4 with TRBJ2-2; 11 bases align to TRBD1. V trimming: 3 bases; J trimming: 4 bases; junction bases outside the gene matches: 11. This CDR3 is 18 amino acids long. Germline V CDR1 and CDR2: SGHNT, YYREEE (reference sequence). This chain's CDR3 is CASSSWTGGVGFTGELFF. CDR3 DNA: TGTGCCAGCAGCTCCTGGACAGGGGGCGTCGGGTTCACCGGGGAGCTGTTTTTT.

This rearrangement joins TRBV7-3 to TRBJ2-3; no reliable D call. The length of the CDR3 is 13 residues. CDR1 SGHTA and CDR2 FQGTGA come from the germline V gene. The germline V and J ends were trimmed by 1 base and 5 bases, with 7 bases remaining between them. The CDR3 DNA reads TGTGCCAGCAGCTTAAATGTCAGAGATACGCAGTATTTT. Amino acid sequence: CASSLNVRDTQYF.

This sequence joins TRBV2 and TRBJ2-7; no clear D gene. Germline V gene lookup returns CDR1 SNHLY and CDR2 FYNNEI. V lost 4 bases and J lost 4, with 14 bases in between. The CDR3 extends over 14 amino acids. CDR3 residues: CASSVLDVGYEQYF. CDR3 nucleotides: TGTGCCAGCAGTGTGTTGGATGTCGGGTACGAGCAGTACTTC.

The chain uses TRBV29-1 and TRBJ2-3; TRBD1 is a possible D gene (6 bases). V was shortened by 4 bases and J by 0 bases, with 17 bases between the two germline ends. The CDR3 sequence is 16 residues long. CDR1 is SQVTM, CDR2 ANQGSEA, per germline. CDR3 nucleotide sequence: TGCAGCGTTGTAGGGACATATTTCCGTAGCACAGATACGCAGTATTTT. Translated: CSVVGTYFRSTDTQYF.

The J gene is TRBJ2-7, the V gene TRBV14; D is possibly TRBD2 (6 bases). The CDR3 sequence is 12 residues long. Between the trimmed V and J ends, which lost 2 bases and 5 bases, there was a span of 7 bases. From germline, CDR1 is SGHDN and CDR2 FVKESK. The CDR3 sequence: CASSQWGDEQYF. CDR3 coding DNA: TGTGCCAGCAGCCAATGGGGGGACGAGCAGTACTTC.

This clone was detected once. The V gene is TRBV5-1, the J gene TRBJ2-7, with 10 positions matching TRBD2. The junction had 4 bases not matched to a gene; V was cut back by 4 bases and J by 3 bases. Per the germline V gene, CDR1 is SGHRS and CDR2 is YFSETQ. This CDR3 is 14 amino acids long. CDR3 sequence: CASSIGLADYEQYF. The DNA of the CDR3 is TGCGCCAGCAGCATCGGACTAGCGGACTACGAGCAGTACTTC. The full variable domain, in which reference TRBV5-1 and TRBJ2-7 provide the parts outside the CDR3, is KAGVTQTPRYLIKTRGQQVTLSCSPISGHRSVSWYQQTPGQGLQFLFEYFSETQRNKGNFPGRFSGRQFSNSRSEMNVSTLELGDSALYLCASSIGLADYEQYFGPGTRLTVT.

This clone occurred once. The rearrangement links TRBV5-4 to TRBJ2-5; 11 positions match TRBD2. Germline V gene lookup returns CDR1 SGHNT and CDR2 YYREEE (reference sequence). The CDR3 sequence is 15 residues long. The V segment lost 1 base and the J segment 5 bases; nucleotides outside the gene matches: 4. The CDR3 region has the DNA TGTGCCAGCAGCTTGACTAGCGGGGGAGGTGAGACCCAGTACTTC. Protein sequence: CASSLTSGGGETQYF.

V gene TRBV11-2 combines with J gene TRBJ2-7, with 7 positions matching TRBD1. The CDR3 has 15 amino acids. Germline loops: CDR1 SGHAT, CDR2 FQNNGV. V trimming: 3 bases; J trimming: 6 bases; junction bases outside the gene matches: 11. This CDR3 is CASSFNRGWGAEQYF. For the CDR3, the DNA is TGTGCCAGCAGCTTTAACAGGGGTTGGGGTGCCGAGCAGTACTTC.

This sequence joins TRBV28 and TRBJ2-5; D remains unclear. Per germline, CDR1 MDHEN and CDR2 SYDVKM. The CDR3 loop spans 14 amino acids. V gave up 3 bases and J gave up 2 bases, with 10 bases separating them. The CDR3 sequence is CASSFTRIQETQYF. Here the CDR3 DNA reads TGTGCCAGCAGTTTTACCAGGATTCAAGAGACCCAGTACTTC.

This clone was recorded a few times. The genes are TRBV6-1 and TRBJ1-5; D gene uncertain. The CDR3 covers 17 residues. Germline-derived CDR1 and CDR2 are MNHNS and SASEGT. V lost 2 bases to trimming and J lost 0 bases, with 14 bases between them. In nucleotides, the CDR3 is TGTGCCAGCAGTGAATGGGCCACGCAGAATAGCAATCAGCCCCAGCATTTT. Protein: CASSEWATQNSNQPQHF.

This chain connects TRBV24-1 to TRBJ2-1, with D possibly being TRBD2 (7 bases). The CDR3 has 16 amino acids. The V end was cut by 0 bases, the J end by 7 bases, with 15 bases between. Germline V lookup: CDR1 KGHDR, CDR2 SFDVKD. CDR3 nucleotides: TGTGCCACCAGTGATTTGGGGGAGGGGGGGAAGAATGAGCAGTTCTTC. This translates into CATSDLGEGGKNEQFF.

The chain is built from TRBV5-1 and TRBJ2-3; the match to TRBD2 covers 9 bases. V gave up 0 bases and J gave up 5 bases; unmatched junction bases: 22. The length of the CDR3 is 21 residues. The germline gives CDR1 SGHRS, CDR2 YFSETQ. The CDR3 here is CASSLAPRVGGGAGLLDTQYF. The CDR3 DNA follows: TGCGCCAGCAGCTTGGCTCCCCGCGTAGGCGGGGGGGCAGGCCTCCTAGATACGCAGTATTTT. The full variable domain, completed using reference TRBV5-1 and TRBJ2-3, is KAGVTQTPRYLIKTRGQQVTLSCSPISGHRSVSWYQQTPGQGLQFLFEYFSETQRNKGNFPGRFSGRQFSNSRSEMNVSTLELGDSALYLCASSLAPRVGGGAGLLDTQYFGPGTRLTVL.

This chain connects TRBV10-3 to TRBJ1-2; 8 bases line up with TRBD1. The CDR3 spans 16 residues. The germline gives CDR1 ENHRY, CDR2 SYGVKD. Trimming took 4 bases from V and 5 from J; bases not matched to a gene: 12. The CDR3 is CAISAESDRGIYGYTF. The CDR3 DNA is TGTGCCATCAGTGCTGAGAGTGACAGGGGTATATATGGCTACACCTTC.

This clone was detected a few times. J is TRBJ1-1 and V is TRBV19; D unclear. Germline CDR1 LNHDA, CDR2 SQIVND (reference sequence). This CDR3 is 11 amino acids long. V lost 0 bases to trimming and J lost 9 bases, with 5 bases between them. Here the CDR3 DNA reads TGTGCCAGTAGTATAGACAGAAAAGCTTTCTTT. Translated, it gives CASSIDRKAFF.

The V call is TRBV3-1 (or the pseudogene TRBV3-2), the J call TRBJ2-2; a possible D gene is TRBD2 (6 bases). The CDR3 covers 18 residues. The V gene lost 3 bases and the J gene lost 1 base, with 18 bases spanning the gap. Germline V lookup: CDR1 LGHDT, CDR2 YNNKEL (reference sequence). CDR3 in DNA: TGTGCCAGCAGCCAGCGGGGATTGGTCAGGGAGAACACCGGGGAGCTGTTTTTT. It is translated as CASSQRGLVRENTGELFF.

This chain connects TRBV6-5 to TRBJ2-5, with 10 bases that match TRBD1. Germline trimming cut 7 bases from V and 5 bases from J; bases unmatched to any gene: 10. CDR3 length: 15 residues. Germline CDR1 and CDR2: MNHEY and SVGAGI. In DNA, the CDR3 is TGTGCCAGCACCTTAGCAGACAGGGGGCGCGAGACCCAGTACTTC. Encoded protein: CASTLADRGRETQYF.

The rearrangement links TRBV7-2 to TRBJ1-5; 9 bases fit TRBD1. This CDR3 region has 17 residues. V gave up 5 bases and J gave up 0 bases; unmatched junction bases: 8. Germline V gives CDR1 SGHTA, CDR2 FQGNSA. CDR3 nucleotides: TGTGCCAGCAGCCAGGGACAGGGACGGGCTAGCAATCAGCCCCAGCATTTT. It specifies CASSQGQGRASNQPQHF. The full variable domain, completed using reference TRBV7-2 and TRBJ1-5, is GAGVSQSPSNKVTEKGKDVELRCDPISGHTALYWYRQSLGQGLEFLIYFQGNSAPDKSGLPSDRFSAERTGGSVSTLTIQRTQQEDSAVYLCASSQGQGRASNQPQHFGDGTRLSIL.

The table lists this clone with a count of one. V is TRBV24-1 and J is TRBJ2-3; 8 nucleotides match TRBD1. The CDR3 has 17 residues. Germline V lookup: CDR1 KGHDR, CDR2 SFDVKD. The V and J ends lost 0 bases and 10 bases, in that order; junction bases with no gene match: 14. Here the CDR3 DNA reads TGTGCCACCAGTGATTTGGCGTCAGGGGGCGAGATCCTGGCGCAGTATTTT. Protein sequence: CATSDLASGGEILAQYF.

The chain carries TRBV2 and TRBJ2-3; TRBD1 aligns across 8 bases. Germline V gene lookup returns CDR1 SNHLY and CDR2 FYNNEI. Trimming cost V 8 bases and J 4 bases; bases outside gene matches: 8. The CDR3 runs to 14 residues. The CDR3 sequence is CASAEDRVADTQYF. DNA for the CDR3: TGTGCCAGCGCCGAGGACAGGGTAGCAGATACGCAGTATTTT.

The chain combines TRBV5-1 with TRBJ2-7; 7 positions agree with TRBD1. J lost 6 bases, V lost 0 bases, and 15 bases had no gene match. This CDR3 comprises 17 residues. Germline V gene data show CDR1 as SGHRS and CDR2 as YFSETQ. Here the CDR3 DNA reads TGCGCCAGCAGCTTGGCAGGCGACAGGGTTTTGTCAGGCGAGCAGTACTTC. It specifies CASSLAGDRVLSGEQYF.

The V call is TRBV24-1, the J call TRBJ2-7; 8 bases fit TRBD1. Germline CDR1 KGHDR, CDR2 SFDVKD. With 4 bases clipped from V and 6 bases from J, the junction kept 1 base outside the gene matches. The CDR3 contains 12 residues. The CDR3 sequence is CATSETGVEQYF. CDR3 bases: TGTGCCACCAGTGAGACAGGGGTCGAGCAGTACTTC.

The genes are TRBV9 and TRBJ1-4, with a weak D call TRBD1 (6 bases). The V gene's germline CDR1 is SGDLS and CDR2 YYNGEE. This CDR3 is built from 16 residues. With 0 bases removed from V and 3 bases from J, the gap between germline ends came to 12 bases. CDR3 residues: CASSVGQASPNEKLFF. The CDR3 nucleotides are TGTGCCAGCAGCGTAGGACAGGCTTCCCCTAATGAAAAACTGTTTTTT. Complete variable domain (other parts from reference TRBV9 and TRBJ1-4): DSGVTQTPKHLITATGQRVTLRCSPRSGDLSVYWYQQSLDQGLQFLIQYYNGEERAKGNILERFSAQQFPDLHSELNLSSLELGDSALYFCASSVGQASPNEKLFFGSGTQLSVL.

This sequence joins TRBV18 and TRBJ2-5, with D tentatively TRBD1 (5 bases). Germline V gene sequence: CDR1 KGHSH, CDR2 LQKENI. Trimming took off 3 bases at V and 3 bases at J, with 11 bases between the two ends. The CDR3 is 14 amino acids. The CDR3 nucleotides are TGTGCCAGCTCACCTTCCCTAGGGGAAGAGACCCAGTACTTC. It is translated as CASSPSLGEETQYF. Filled out from reference TRBV18 and TRBJ2-5, the complete variable domain reads NAGVMQNPRHLVRRRGQEARLRCSPMKGHSHVYWYRQLPEEGLKFMVYLQKENIIDESGMPKERFSAEFPKEGPSILRIQQVVRGDSAAYFCASSPSLGEETQYFGPGTRLLVL.

V is TRBV12-3 or TRBV12-4 and J is TRBJ2-7; D unclear. The CDR3 extends over 12 amino acids. Trimming removed 6 bases at V and 12 bases at J, with 18 bases between. Written as DNA, the CDR3 is TGTGCCAGCAGCCACCCTCTGTCGAGCGCGTACTTC. It specifies CASSHPLSSAYF.

J is TRBJ2-1 and V is TRBV27; no definite D call. The length of the CDR3 is 13 residues. Trimming removed 3 bases at V and 8 bases at J, with 11 bases between. Germline lookup yields CDR1 MNHEY and CDR2 SMNVEV (reference sequence). The CDR3: CASSFSSADEQFF. CDR3 DNA: TGTGCCAGCAGTTTTTCGTCGGCGGATGAGCAGTTCTTC.

The chain uses TRBV18 and TRBJ1-5; tentatively, D is TRBD1 (6 bases). V was trimmed by 6 bases and J by 4 bases, leaving 13 bases between them. The CDR3 has 14 amino acids. Germline-derived CDR1 and CDR2 are KGHSH and LQKENI. In DNA form, the CDR3 reads TGTGCCAGCTCGGACACAGGGAGAAATCAGCCCCAGCATTTT. Protein: CASSDTGRNQPQHF.

The V and J genes are TRBV19 and TRBJ2-1, with 11 positions matching TRBD2. Per germline, CDR1 LNHDA and CDR2 SQIVND (reference sequence). V lost 7 bases, J lost 7 bases, and 6 bases stayed unmatched. The CDR3 sequence is 14 residues long. Here the CDR3 DNA reads TGTGCCAGTACACTAGCGGGGGTGGGGAATGAGCAGTTCTTC. This gives the protein CASTLAGVGNEQFF.

The chain carries TRBV11-2 and TRBJ2-5; 8 bases match TRBD2. The CDR3 runs to 14 residues. Germline V gene sequence: CDR1 SGHAT, CDR2 FQNNGV. Trimming at V came to 5 bases and at J to 5 bases, leaving 7 bases not matched to a gene. CDR3 sequence: CASSPQRGSETQYF. CDR3 nucleotide sequence: TGTGCCAGCAGCCCACAGCGGGGGTCGGAGACCCAGTACTTC.

V gene TRBV30 combines with J gene TRBJ1-4; 8 bases are a match to TRBD1. This CDR3 contains 14 residues. Germline V CDR1 and CDR2: GTSNPN, SVGIG (reference sequence). V shed 3 bases and J 10 bases; nucleotides not matched to a gene: 10. The CDR3 DNA is TGTGCCTGGAGCGTGACAGGGGCTTGGGGAAAACTGTTTTTT. This codes for CAWSVTGAWGKLFF.

This chain joins TRBV7-2 and TRBJ1-2; 8 nucleotides line up with TRBD1. CDR1 is SGHTA and CDR2 is FQGNSA in the germline V gene. The length of the CDR3 is 14 residues. The V gene end was trimmed by 6 bases and the J gene end by 4 bases; junction bases not matched to a gene: 7. The CDR3 region is CASRQPGQVYGYTF. CDR3 coding DNA: TGTGCCAGCAGACAACCGGGACAGGTCTATGGCTACACCTTC.